The subject of this entry is one T cell receptor (beta chain). Its specific antigen is unknown. One base away there is no much larger clone; base qualities are not given. This sample was taken from a study of blood T cell repertoires in COVID-19 (dated by TCRdb to 2018 to 2020). Notes on the research overall: Collaborator samples came from the United States, Italy and Spain and covered acute and convalescent phases of COVID-19. The prospective study material was composed of cDNA or gDNA derived from T cells, B-cell-depleted T cells, or PBMCs. The dataset comprised deeply sampled blood TCRbeta repertoires from subjects exposed to, actively infected with, or recovered from COVID-19. The repertoires were released in a freely available public database meant as a resource for research on the immune response to SARS-CoV-2. The samples were drawn from the first 160 participants of the ongoing ImmuneRACE study and from 1,254 subjects provided by 6 global collaborators. Sample metadata almost always included a de-identified subject ID, COVID-19 status, age in years and sex. Where available, HLA class I and class II types were obtained from metadata supplied by the sample provider rather than from assay-based typing.

Results and caveats for the whole study, not just this receptor: How much clinical and demographic metadata was included differed by source and by participant, and the metadata was provided uncurated.

TCRbeta CDR3 regions were amplified from genomic DNA using the immunoSEQ Assay, a bias-controlled multiplex PCR. On the study's bioinformatics: The number of nucleated cells in each sample was estimated from the amplification of reference gene primers within the assay. Sequence reads were collapsed and filtered to measure the absolute abundance of every unique TCRbeta CDR3 rearrangement. For each sample, productive Simpson clonality was calculated as the square root of Simpson's diversity index across productive rearrangements. TCRdb re-hosts the immuneACCESS table, in-frame sequences only. Its copies lack some clones; in the studies checked, an unresolved V gene accounts for under half of them, and the cause for the rest is not known. The V and J calls and clone size come from that table; D and trimming were worked out from the DNA. In this sample the table shows about 75,000 clones, over 80% of which occur a single time. The ten largest clones take up roughly 6% of the sample.

The CDR3, cysteine through phenylalanine, is 16 amino acids long. The read is trimmed to its CDR3 DNA, 48 bases read in frame from base 1. According to the germline V gene (reference sequence), CDR1 reads SEHNR and CDR2 reads FQNEAQ. V and J are truncated by 1 base and 3 bases respectively, leaving an intervening sequence of 14 bases. Each collaborating institution followed its own protocols to collect whole blood in K2EDTA tubes. For TCRbeta analysis, collaborators shipped samples in one of three forms: frozen whole blood, isolated PBMCs, or DNA extracted from either of those sample types. The sample comprised peripheral blood. The source is a woman aged 50 to 60 with acute or convalescent COVID-19. The chain employs TRBV7-9 and TRBJ2-3; a tentative D call is TRBD2 (5 bases match). In nucleotide form, the sequence is TGTGCCAGCAGCTTAGGGACTCGGGCTCAGACAGATACGCAGTATTTT. The encoded protein is CASSLGTRAQTDTQYF.